A selection of T cell receptor beta chains follows, all from one sample in a study of brain T cells in children with intractable seizures. Some clones are missing from TCRdb's copy, which holds only in-frame ones; the method was immunoSEQ multiplex PCR. The sample includes roughly 120,000 clones, approximately 94% of them seen just once. Sample: peripheral blood, taken at surgery. The origin of the receptors is a boy in the first two years of life with hemimegalencephaly and intractable seizures. CDR3s include the opening cysteine and the closing phenylalanine or tryptophan. The D gene is left open where the match is weak. Clone sizes are given selectively: once, few, many, or a class where the clone is expanded.

>NA|TRBV7-9|NA|TRBJ1-2
TGTGCCAGCAGCTTAGGTGGGGTGGAGTTGGACTATGGCTACACCTTC
CASSLGGVELDYGYTF
>NA|TRBV9|TRBD1|TRBJ1-6
TGTGCCAGCAGCCCAACGACAGGGGGCTGGGATAATTCACCCCTCCACTTT
CASSPTTGGWDNSPLHF
>NA|TRBV5-1|TRBD2|TRBJ2-3
TGCGCCAGCAGCAGGTTACTAGCGGGAGGTTCAGGCGATACGCAGTATTTT
CASSRLLAGGSGDTQYF
>NA|TRBV11-2|TRBD2|TRBJ2-7
TGTGCCAGCACTAGCGGTAGGTTCTACGAGCAGTACTTC
CASTSGRFYEQYF
>NA|TRBV4-1|NA|TRBJ2-2
TGCGCCAGCAGCCCAACCAGGACCGGGGAGCTGTTTTTT
CASSPTRTGELFF
>NA|TRBV27|NA|TRBJ1-1
TGTGCCAGCAGGACCGGGCCGAGGGACACTGAAGCTTTCTTT
CASRTGPRDTEAFF
>NA|TRBV10-3|NA|TRBJ1-2
TGTGCCATCAGTGGTCAAATTAACTATGGCTACACCTTC
CAISGQINYGYTF
>NA|TRBV20-1|NA|TRBJ1-2
TGCAGTGCTAGTACAGGATCTAACTATGGCTACACCTTC
CSASTGSNYGYTF
>NA|TRBV6-1|NA|TRBJ1-4
TGTGCCAGCAGTGGCAGGCGGACATCGACTAATGAAAAACTGTTTTTT
CASSGRRTSTNEKLFF
>NA|TRBV4-1|TRBD2|TRBJ2-7
TGCGCCAGCAGCCGGGGACTAGCGGCCTACGAGCAGTACTTC
CASSRGLAAYEQYF
>NA|TRBV14|TRBD2|TRBJ2-1
TGTGCCAGCAGCCGACTAGCGGGCTACAATGAGCAGTTCTTC
CASSRLAGYNEQFF
>once|TRBV12-3/TRBV12-4|TRBD2|TRBJ2-7
TGTGCCAGCAAGTCCGGGAGGGCCCACGAGCAGTACTTC
CASKSGRAHEQYF
>NA|TRBV18|NA|TRBJ2-3
TGTGCCAGCTCACCCCTAAGCACAGATACGCAGTATTTT
CASSPLSTDTQYF
>NA|TRBV7-6|NA|TRBJ2-1
TGTGCCAGCAGCCCACACCACAGGGTGCAGACTGGCAATGAGCAGTTCTTC
CASSPHHRVQTGNEQFF
>NA|TRBV9|NA|TRBJ2-2
TGTGCCAGCAGCGAGGACCCCACCGGGGAGCTGTTTTTT
CASSEDPTGELFF
>NA|TRBV5-1|NA|TRBJ2-7
TGCGCCAGCAGCCCATTGGTTCAGGGGGAGCAGTACTTC
CASSPLVQGEQYF
>NA|TRBV9|TRBD2|TRBJ2-3
TGTGCCAGCAGTGGACTAGCGGGACGCACAGATACGCAGTATTTT
CASSGLAGRTDTQYF
>NA|TRBV7-8|TRBD2|TRBJ2-5
TGTGCCAGCAGTAAGACTAGCGGGAGTTTGAAGACCCAGTACTTC
CASSKTSGSLKTQYF
>NA|TRBV19|NA|TRBJ1-4
TGTGCCAGTAGTGTCCCCCGCGGGGTTGGGACTAATGAAAAACTGTTTTTT
CASSVPRGVGTNEKLFF
>once|TRBV7-6|NA|TRBJ1-6
TGTGCCAGCAGCCCTACGACAGTCGCCAATTCACCCCTCCACTTT
CASSPTTVANSPLHF
>NA|TRBV24-1|NA|TRBJ2-6
TGTGCCACCAGTGATGACAACCTCGGGTGGGCCAACGTCCTGACTTTC
CATSDDNLGWANVLTF
>NA|TRBV12-5|TRBD1|TRBJ2-3
TGTGCTAGTGGTTTGTACAGGGGGAGGACAGATACGCAGTATTTT
CASGLYRGRTDTQYF
>once|TRBV15|NA|TRBJ1-1
TGTGCCACCAGCAGAGATTATGGTTTATTGAACACTGAAGCTTTCTTT
CATSRDYGLLNTEAFF
>NA|TRBV7-2|NA|TRBJ2-3
TGTGCCAGCAGCTTAGTGATTTCCCTCCGATACACAGATACGCAGTATTTT
CASSLVISLRYTDTQYF
>NA|TRBV20-1|NA|TRBJ2-3
TGCACCACCGGGCGGGGTACGCAGTATTTT
CTTGRGTQYF
>NA|TRBV19|NA|TRBJ1-1
TGTGCCAGTAGTATATCGGGGGCTGGGGCTTTCTTT
CASSISGAGAFF
>NA|TRBV29-1|NA|TRBJ2-7
TGCAGCGTTGTTTTCCCGAGCTCCTACGAGCAGTACTTC
CSVVFPSSYEQYF
>NA|TRBV2|TRBD1|TRBJ1-3
TGTGCCAGCAGCGGGACAGCTGGAAACACCATATATTTT
CASSGTAGNTIYF
>NA|TRBV12-3/TRBV12-4|NA|TRBJ1-5
TGTGCCAGCAGTTTAGTGGGAAATCAGCCCCAGCATTTT
CASSLVGNQPQHF
>NA|TRBV12-5|NA|TRBJ1-3
TGTGCTAGTGGTTCTACGACCACAGGGATCTCTGGAAACACCATATATTTT
CASGSTTTGISGNTIYF
>NA|TRBV5-1|NA|TRBJ2-5
TGCGCCAGCAGCCTAGGGACCGTCCGGGAGACCCAGTACTTC
CASSLGTVRETQYF
>NA|TRBV28|NA|TRBJ1-6
TGTGCCAGCAGACCTTATCGAGGGGGGAGGAATTCACCCCTCCACTTT
CASRPYRGGRNSPLHF
>NA|TRBV6-4|NA|TRBJ2-7
TGTGCCAGCAGTGGCCGGGACGAGCCCTACGAGCAGTACTTC
CASSGRDEPYEQYF
>NA|TRBV28|NA|TRBJ2-1
TGTGCCAGTGCGAGCAATGAGCAGTTCTTC
CASASNEQFF
>NA|TRBV5-5|TRBD2|TRBJ2-3
TGTGCCAGCAGCTTCACGGGGAGGGGAGGAGATACGCAGTATTTT
CASSFTGRGGDTQYF
>NA|TRBV27|NA|TRBJ1-3
TGTGCCAGCAGTTTATGGCTAAGCTCTGGAAACACCATATATTTT
CASSLWLSSGNTIYF
>NA|TRBV9|TRBD2|TRBJ2-7
TGTGCCAGCAGCGAGGGACTAGCGGGAGGCAGGAGCTCCTACGAGCAGTACTTC
CASSEGLAGGRSSYEQYF
>NA|TRBV18|NA|TRBJ2-5
TGTGCCAGCTCACCTGCCGCTGGACGAGAGACCCAGTACTTC
CASSPAAGRETQYF
>NA|TRBV7-9|TRBD2|TRBJ2-7
TGTGCCAGCAGCTTTGGGCTAGCGGGAAATAAGATCGGGTCCTACGAGCAGTACTTC
CASSFGLAGNKIGSYEQYF
>NA|TRBV11-3|TRBD1|TRBJ2-3
TGTGCCAGCGAGGTGGGGACAGGGGGCGCGGGCACAGATACGCAGTATTTT
CASEVGTGGAGTDTQYF
>NA|TRBV27|NA|TRBJ1-5
TGTGCCAGCAAAATACAGGGACTAGGTACTATGTGGAGCAATCAGCCCCAGCATTTT
CASKIQGLGTMWSNQPQHF
>NA|TRBV13|NA|TRBJ2-3
TGTGCCAGCAGCTTCACAGTTGGAGCGCAGTATTTT
CASSFTVGAQYF
>NA|TRBV20-1|TRBD2|TRBJ2-5
TGCAGTGCTAGTTTCCTAGCGGGAGGGCCGCGGGAGACCCAGTACTTC
CSASFLAGGPRETQYF
>NA|TRBV18|TRBD1|TRBJ1-1
TGTGCCAGCTCACAGGGGGCCGGCACTGAAGCTTTCTTT
CASSQGAGTEAFF
>NA|TRBV7-9|NA|TRBJ2-7
TGTGCCAGCAGCCCGACTGGCTACGAGCAGTACTTC
CASSPTGYEQYF
>NA|TRBV7-9|NA|TRBJ1-6
TGTGCCAGCAGCCCGGGGAGGGGGGCCCTCTCACCCCTCCACTTT
CASSPGRGALSPLHF